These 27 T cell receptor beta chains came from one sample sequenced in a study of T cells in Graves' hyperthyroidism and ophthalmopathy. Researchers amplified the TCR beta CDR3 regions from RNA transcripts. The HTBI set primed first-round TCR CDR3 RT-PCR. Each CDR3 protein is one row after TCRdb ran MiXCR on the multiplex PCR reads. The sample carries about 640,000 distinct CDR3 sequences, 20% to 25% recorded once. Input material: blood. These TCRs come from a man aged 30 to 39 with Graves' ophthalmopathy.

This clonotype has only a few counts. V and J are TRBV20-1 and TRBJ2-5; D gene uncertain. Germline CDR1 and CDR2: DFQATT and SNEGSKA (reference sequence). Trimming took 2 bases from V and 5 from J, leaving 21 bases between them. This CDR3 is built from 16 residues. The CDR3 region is CSARSFGHPGGETQYF. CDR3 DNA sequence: TGCAGTGCTAGATCCTTCGGGCACCCGGGTGGGGAGACCCAGTACTTC.

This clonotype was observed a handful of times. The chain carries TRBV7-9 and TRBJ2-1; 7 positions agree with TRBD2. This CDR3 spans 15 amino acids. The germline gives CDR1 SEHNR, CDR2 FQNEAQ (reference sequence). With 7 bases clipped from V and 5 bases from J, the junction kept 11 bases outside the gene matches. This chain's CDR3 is CASTLERENHNEQFF. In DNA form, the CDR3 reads TGTGCCAGCACTCTTGAGCGGGAAAACCACAATGAGCAGTTCTTC.

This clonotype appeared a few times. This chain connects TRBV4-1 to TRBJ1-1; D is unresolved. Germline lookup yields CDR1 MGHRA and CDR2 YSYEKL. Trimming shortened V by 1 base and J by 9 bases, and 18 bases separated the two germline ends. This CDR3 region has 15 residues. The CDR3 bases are TGCGCCAGCAGCCAAGGCTCGGGAGTATTGCGGAAAGCTTTCTTT. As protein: CASSQGSGVLRKAFF.

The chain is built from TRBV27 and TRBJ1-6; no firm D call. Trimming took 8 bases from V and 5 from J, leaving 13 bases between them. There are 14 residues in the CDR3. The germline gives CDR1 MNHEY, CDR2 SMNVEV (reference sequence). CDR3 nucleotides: TGTGCCAGCCGAGGAGGCATAGATAATTCACCCCTCCACTTT. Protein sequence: CASRGGIDNSPLHF.

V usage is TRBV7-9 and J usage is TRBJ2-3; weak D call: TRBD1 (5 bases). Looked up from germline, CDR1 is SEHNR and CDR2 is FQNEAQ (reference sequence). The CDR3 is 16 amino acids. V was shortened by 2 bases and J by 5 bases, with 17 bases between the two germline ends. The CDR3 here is CASSLLGRRVGDTQYF. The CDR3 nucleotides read TGTGCCAGCAGCTTACTAGGACGCAGGGTGGGAGATACGCAGTATTTT.

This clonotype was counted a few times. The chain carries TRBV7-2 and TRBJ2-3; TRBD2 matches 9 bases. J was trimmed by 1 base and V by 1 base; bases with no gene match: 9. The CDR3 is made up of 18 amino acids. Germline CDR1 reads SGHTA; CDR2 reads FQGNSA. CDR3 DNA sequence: TGTGCCAGCAGCTTAGTGGCTAGCGGGACTGGTGGCACAGATACGCAGTATTTT. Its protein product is CASSLVASGTGGTDTQYF.

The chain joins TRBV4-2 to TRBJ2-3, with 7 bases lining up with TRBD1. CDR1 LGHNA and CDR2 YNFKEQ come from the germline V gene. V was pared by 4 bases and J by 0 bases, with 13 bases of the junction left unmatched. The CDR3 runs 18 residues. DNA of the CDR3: TGTGCCAGCAGCCCTAACCAGGGGACAGCCTATAGCACAGATACGCAGTATTTT. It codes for CASSPNQGTAYSTDTQYF.

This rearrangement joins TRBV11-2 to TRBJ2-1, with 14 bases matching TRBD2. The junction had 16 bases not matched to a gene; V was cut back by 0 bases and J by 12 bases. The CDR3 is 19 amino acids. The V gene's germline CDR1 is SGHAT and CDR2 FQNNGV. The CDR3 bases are TGTGCCAGCAGCTTAGAGGGGAGGGCCGGGACTAGCGGGAGTAAGGGGCAGTTCTTC. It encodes CASSLEGRAGTSGSKGQFF. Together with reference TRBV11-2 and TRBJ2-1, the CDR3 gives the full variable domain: EAGVAQSPRYKIIEKRQSVAFWCNPISGHATLYWYQQILGQGPKLLIQFQNNGVVDDSQLPKDRFSAERLKGVDSTLKIQPAKLEDSAVYLCASSLEGRAGTSGSKGQFFGPGTRLTVL.

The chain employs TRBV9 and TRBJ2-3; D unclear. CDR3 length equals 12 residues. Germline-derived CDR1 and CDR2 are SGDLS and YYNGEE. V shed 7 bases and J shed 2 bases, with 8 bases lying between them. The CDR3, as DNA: TGTGCCAGCCAAGGGATCACAGATACGCAGTATTTT. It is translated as CASQGITDTQYF.

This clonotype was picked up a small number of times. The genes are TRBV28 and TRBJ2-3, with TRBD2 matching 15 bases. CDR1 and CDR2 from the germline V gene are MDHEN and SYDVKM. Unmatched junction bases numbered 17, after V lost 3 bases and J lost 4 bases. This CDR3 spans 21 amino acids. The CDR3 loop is CASSFYPHPRTSGRAADTQYF. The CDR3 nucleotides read TGTGCCAGCAGTTTCTATCCCCACCCACGGACTAGCGGGAGGGCCGCAGATACGCAGTATTTT.

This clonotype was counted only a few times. CDR3 region: CASSLEQGWEQFF. CDR3 bases: TGTGCCAGCAGCTTAGAGCAGGGTTGGGAGCAGTTCTTC. The rearrangement joins TRBV11-1 to TRBJ2-1; D is possibly TRBD1 (5 bases). The CDR3 loop spans 13 amino acids. V was trimmed by 1 base and J by 10 bases, leaving 11 bases between them. Germline CDR1 reads SGHAT; CDR2 reads FQDESV (reference sequence).

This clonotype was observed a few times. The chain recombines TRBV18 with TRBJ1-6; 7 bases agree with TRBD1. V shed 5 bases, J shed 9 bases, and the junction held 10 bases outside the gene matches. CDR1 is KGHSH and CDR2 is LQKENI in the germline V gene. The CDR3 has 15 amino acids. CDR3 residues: CASSGVGTEISPLHF. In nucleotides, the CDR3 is TGTGCCAGCTCAGGTGTTGGGACAGAGATTTCACCCCTCCACTTT.

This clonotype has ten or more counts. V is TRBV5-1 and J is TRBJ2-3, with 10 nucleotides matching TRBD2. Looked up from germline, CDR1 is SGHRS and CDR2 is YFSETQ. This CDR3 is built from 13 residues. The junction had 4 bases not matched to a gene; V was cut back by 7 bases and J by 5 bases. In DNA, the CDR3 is TGCGCCAGCGGGCTAGCGGGAGAAGATACGCAGTATTTT. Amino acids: CASGLAGEDTQYF.

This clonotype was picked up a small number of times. The chain's CDR3 is CASSLSFAGSTDTQYF. As DNA, the CDR3 is TGTGCCAGCAGTTTATCGTTTGCGGGAAGCACAGATACGCAGTATTTT. This rearrangement joins TRBV27 to TRBJ2-3, with D tentatively TRBD2 (6 bases). This CDR3 is 16 amino acids long. The germline V gene has CDR1 MNHEY and CDR2 SMNVEV (reference sequence). V dropped 0 bases and J dropped 0 bases, with 10 bases sitting between them.

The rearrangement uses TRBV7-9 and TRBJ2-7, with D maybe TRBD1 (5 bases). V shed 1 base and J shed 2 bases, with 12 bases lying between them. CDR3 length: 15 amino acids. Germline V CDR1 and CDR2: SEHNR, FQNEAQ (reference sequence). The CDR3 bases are TGTGCCAGCAGCTTAGGCCCCCAGGGAACCTACGAGCAGTACTTC. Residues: CASSLGPQGTYEQYF.

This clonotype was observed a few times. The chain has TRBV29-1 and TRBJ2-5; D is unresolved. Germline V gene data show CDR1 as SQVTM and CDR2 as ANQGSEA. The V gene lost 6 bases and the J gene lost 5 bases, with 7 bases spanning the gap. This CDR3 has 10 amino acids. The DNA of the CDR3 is TGCAGCGTCCCAGTGGAGACCCAGTACTTC. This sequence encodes CSVPVETQYF.

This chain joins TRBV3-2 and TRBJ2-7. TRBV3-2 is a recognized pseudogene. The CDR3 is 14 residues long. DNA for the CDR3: TGTGCCAGCAGCCAAAGCGGGACCCCCTACGAGCAGTACTTC. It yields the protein CASSQSGTPYEQYF.

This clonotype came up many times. CDR3 bases: TGTGCCAGCTCACCAGGGAGTCACGGAGGGAACACTGAAGCTTTCTTT. Its protein product is CASSPGSHGGNTEAFF. The rearrangement links TRBV18 to TRBJ1-1; D is ambiguous. Germline loops: CDR1 KGHSH, CDR2 LQKENI. The V end was cut by 2 bases, the J end by 1 base, with 14 bases between. CDR3 length equals 16 residues. Supplemented by reference TRBV18 and TRBJ1-1, the full variable domain reads NAGVMQNPRHLVRRRGQEARLRCSPMKGHSHVYWYRQLPEEGLKFMVYLQKENIIDESGMPKERFSAEFPKEGPSILRIQQVVRGDSAAYFCASSPGSHGGNTEAFFGQGTRLTVV.

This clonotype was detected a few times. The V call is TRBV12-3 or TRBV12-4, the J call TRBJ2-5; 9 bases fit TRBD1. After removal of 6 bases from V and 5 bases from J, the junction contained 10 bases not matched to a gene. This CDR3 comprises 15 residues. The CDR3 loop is CASRTLGTGRETQYF. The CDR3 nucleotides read TGTGCCAGCAGGACACTAGGGACAGGGAGGGAGACCCAGTACTTC.

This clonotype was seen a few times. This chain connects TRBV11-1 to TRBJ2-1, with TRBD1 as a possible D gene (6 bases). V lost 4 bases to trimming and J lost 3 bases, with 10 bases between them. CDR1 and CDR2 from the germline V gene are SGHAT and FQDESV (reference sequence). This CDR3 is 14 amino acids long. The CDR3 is CASSYGQIYNEQFF. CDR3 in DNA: TGTGCCAGCAGCTACGGACAGATCTACAATGAGCAGTTCTTC.

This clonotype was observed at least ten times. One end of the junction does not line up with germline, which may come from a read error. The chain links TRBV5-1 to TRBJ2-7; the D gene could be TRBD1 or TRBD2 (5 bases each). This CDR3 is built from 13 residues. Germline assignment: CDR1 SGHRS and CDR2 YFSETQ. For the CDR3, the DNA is TGCGCCAGCAGCCCGGGGCCCTCCGACGAGCAGTACTTC. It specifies CASSPGPSDEQYF.

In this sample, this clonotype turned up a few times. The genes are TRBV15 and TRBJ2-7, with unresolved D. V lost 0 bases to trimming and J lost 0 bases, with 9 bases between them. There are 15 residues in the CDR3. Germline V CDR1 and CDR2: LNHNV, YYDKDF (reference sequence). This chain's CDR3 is CATSRDYGFSYEQYF. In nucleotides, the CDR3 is TGTGCCACCAGCAGAGATTACGGATTCTCCTACGAGCAGTACTTC.

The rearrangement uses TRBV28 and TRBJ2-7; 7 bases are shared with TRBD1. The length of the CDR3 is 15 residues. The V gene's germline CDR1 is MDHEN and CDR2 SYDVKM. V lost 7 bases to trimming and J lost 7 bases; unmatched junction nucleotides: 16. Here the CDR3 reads CASKKETGAPREQYF. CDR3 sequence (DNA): TGTGCCAGCAAAAAAGAAACAGGGGCCCCTCGGGAGCAGTACTTC.

The CDR3: CASSLGIGGQPQHF. The CDR3 coding sequence is TGTGCCAGCAGCTTAGGTATCGGCGGTCAGCCCCAGCATTTT. This chain connects TRBV11-2 to TRBJ1-5; D is unresolved. The CDR3 covers 14 residues. The germline gives CDR1 SGHAT, CDR2 FQNNGV. Trimming stripped 1 base from V and 6 bases from J, with 10 bases between.

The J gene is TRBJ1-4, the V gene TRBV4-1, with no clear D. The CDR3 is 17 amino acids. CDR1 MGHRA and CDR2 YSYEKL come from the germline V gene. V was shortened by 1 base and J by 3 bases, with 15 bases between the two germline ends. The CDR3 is CASSQGKPGGSNEKLFF. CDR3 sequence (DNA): TGCGCCAGCAGCCAAGGTAAACCGGGAGGATCTAATGAAAAACTGTTTTTT.

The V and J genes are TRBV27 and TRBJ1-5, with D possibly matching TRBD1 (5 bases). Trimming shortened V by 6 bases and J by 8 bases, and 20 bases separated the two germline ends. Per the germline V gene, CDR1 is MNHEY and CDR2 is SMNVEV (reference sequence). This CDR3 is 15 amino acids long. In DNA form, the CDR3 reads TGTGCCAGCAGCTCCGGTGCAGGGATAAGGGAGCCCCAGCATTTT. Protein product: CASSSGAGIREPQHF.

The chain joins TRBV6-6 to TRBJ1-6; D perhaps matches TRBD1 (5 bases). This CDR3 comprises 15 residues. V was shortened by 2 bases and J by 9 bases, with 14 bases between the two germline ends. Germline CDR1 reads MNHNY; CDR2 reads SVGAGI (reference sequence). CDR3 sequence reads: CASSYEAGRGSPLHF. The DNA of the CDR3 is TGTGCCAGCAGTTACGAAGCAGGGCGGGGTTCACCCCTCCACTTT.